A few counts support the clone carrying this TCR beta chain. TCRdb's table, derived via immunoSEQ multiplex PCR, lists solely in-frame clones and lacks some. Of thousands of clones listed, roughly 96% are singletons. These data come from a study of T cell repertoires in ileal Crohn's disease. Background on the study: Thiopurines (approximately 10) or anti-TNF agents (18) were given postoperatively to about half.

With 2 bases removed from V and 7 bases from J, the gap between germline ends came to 19 bases. The CDR3 covers 16 residues. Germline V CDR1 and CDR2: SGHNT, YYREEE (reference sequence). The TCR comes from an adult with Crohn's disease. This chain uses TRBV5-4 with TRBJ1-3; tentatively, D is TRBD1 (6 bases). What was sequenced was ileal tissue. CDR3 coding DNA: TGTGCCAGCAGCTTCTTCACAGGGTTAATGGGGAACACCATATATTTT. This translates into CASSFFTGLMGNTIYF. Looking up the rest from reference TRBV5-4 and TRBJ1-3 gives the full variable domain: ETGVTQSPTHLIKTRGQQVTLRCSSQSGHNTVSWYQQALGQGPQFIFQYYREEENGRGNFPPRFSGLQFPNYSSELNVNALELDDSALYLCASSFFTGLMGNTIYFGEGSWLTVV.